This paragraph covers one T cell receptor beta chain sequence. Its antigen is still unknown. Sequencing was performed with immunoSEQ multiplex PCR; in TCRdb, only in-frame clones are kept and a portion is missing. This table has about 69,000 clones, roughly nine tenths appearing once. The data were taken from a study of Tregs in tolerant kidney transplant recipients. Trimming removed 2 bases at V and 1 base at J, with 12 bases between. Germline CDR1 reads MDHEN; CDR2 reads SYDVKM. This CDR3 is 15 amino acids long. CD4+CD25+CD127- Tregs, CD4+CD25- non-Tregs, CD4 and CD8 cells were sorted. Study results and limitations: The small number of patients limits these findings pending further validation. Donor-specific Treg expansion exceeded global Treg expansion in tolerant patients, suggesting antigen drive.

This chain joins TRBV28 and TRBJ2-7, with D perhaps TRBD2 (6 bases). This TCR came from a human donor who received a combined kidney and bone marrow transplant. The specimen comprised CD4+ T cells from blood, sampled before the transplant. The CDR3 reads CASSLGGRRSYEQYF. The CDR3 bases are TGTGCCAGCAGTTTAGGTGGGAGGCGATCCTACGAGCAGTACTTC.